A single T cell receptor beta chain is shown here with its context. Its antigen is still unknown. Trimming removed 8 bases from V and 10 bases from J; junction bases left unmatched: 4. The CDR3 consists of 13 residues. The germline CDR1 and CDR2 sequences are MNHNS and SASEGT. The source of the sample is a study of shared clonotypes between healthy human individuals. The study, taken as a whole, reports: Shared clonotypes across all four donors exceeded non-shared ones in generation probability.

Clones were sequenced by immunoSEQ multiplex PCR, and TCRdb holds only the in-frame ones, with some missing. Among some 2.1 million clones, over 85% were seen once, and the ten largest hold 0.13%. J is TRBJ2-1 and V is TRBV6-1, with 14 bases matching TRBD2. The sequenced sample consisted of naive CD4+ T cells sorted from blood. Subset indicated: CD45RA+ positively selected. The TCR was taken from a man aged 18 to 29 in good health. CDR3 amino acids: CASWTSGRNEQFF. CDR3 in DNA: TGTGCCAGCTGGACTAGCGGGAGGAACGAGCAGTTCTTC.